This TCR beta chain was retrieved from a study of OX40 agonist ivuxolimab in advanced cancers. Study context: Having had anti-PD-1, anti-PD-L1 or anti-CTLA-4 therapy before was allowed, and about 42% had some.

Assay used: immunoSEQ multiplex PCR; TCRdb lists only in-frame clones, some missing. The top ten clones hold roughly a fifth of a sample with roughly 32,000 clones, roughly 80% of them seen once. Whole-study findings and limits: CD4+ and CD8+ T cells in blood underwent clonal expansion by week 6 at 0.1 to 3.0 mg/kg. Among expanded peripheral T cells, antigen specificity went undetermined.

CDR1 is MDHEN, CDR2 SYDVKM, per germline. The CDR3 spans 12 residues. The V and J ends lost 3 bases and 4 bases respectively, with 7 bases between them. Concerning this clone: Its antigen remains unknown.

The clonotype was recovered from an adult with an advanced solid tumor such as melanoma, head and neck, liver or kidney cancer. This material consisted of CD4+ or CD8+ T cells sorted from blood, taken in a trial of the OX40 agonist ivuxolimab. The chain recombines TRBV28 with TRBJ2-7; no definite D call. The CDR3: CASSFESYEQYF. For the CDR3, the DNA is TGTGCCAGCAGTTTCGAGAGTTACGAGCAGTACTTC.